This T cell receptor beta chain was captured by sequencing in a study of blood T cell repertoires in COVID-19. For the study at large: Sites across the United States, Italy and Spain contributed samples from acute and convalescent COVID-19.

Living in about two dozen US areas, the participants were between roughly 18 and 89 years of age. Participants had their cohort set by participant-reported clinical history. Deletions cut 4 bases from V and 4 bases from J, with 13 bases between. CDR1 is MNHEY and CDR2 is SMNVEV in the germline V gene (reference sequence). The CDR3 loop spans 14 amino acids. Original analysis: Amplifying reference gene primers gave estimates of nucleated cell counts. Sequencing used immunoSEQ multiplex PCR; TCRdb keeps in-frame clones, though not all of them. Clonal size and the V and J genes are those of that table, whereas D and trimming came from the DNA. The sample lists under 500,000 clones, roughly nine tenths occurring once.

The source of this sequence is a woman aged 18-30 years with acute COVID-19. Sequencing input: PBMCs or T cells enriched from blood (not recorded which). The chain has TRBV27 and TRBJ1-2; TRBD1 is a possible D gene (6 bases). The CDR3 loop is CASSSYRDGYGYTF. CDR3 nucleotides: TGTGCCAGCAGTTCGTACAGGGACGGCTATGGCTACACCTTC.